Below, one TCR beta chain is given with its context. Only in-frame clones appear in the TCRdb table, and some are missing; sequencing was by immunoSEQ multiplex PCR. The sample comprises 250,000 or so clones, approximately 88% of which are singletons, and about 2.9% rests with the top ten. Contact with a PCR-confirmed or clinician-diagnosed COVID-19 case occurred within 2 weeks of entry. This entry is derived from a study of blood T cell repertoires in COVID-19. The CDR3 has 16 residues. V shed 4 bases and J shed 0 bases, with 16 bases lying between them. The germline V gene has CDR1 SGHRS and CDR2 YFSETQ.

The sequence was collected from a woman between 40 and 55 years old who had been exposed to COVID-19. The chain carries TRBV5-1 and TRBJ1-1, with D uncertain. What was sequenced was PBMCs or T cells enriched from blood (not recorded which). As DNA, the CDR3 is TGCGCCAGCAGCGGAAAGGACGGACTCATGAACACTGAAGCTTTCTTT. Protein: CASSGKDGLMNTEAFF.